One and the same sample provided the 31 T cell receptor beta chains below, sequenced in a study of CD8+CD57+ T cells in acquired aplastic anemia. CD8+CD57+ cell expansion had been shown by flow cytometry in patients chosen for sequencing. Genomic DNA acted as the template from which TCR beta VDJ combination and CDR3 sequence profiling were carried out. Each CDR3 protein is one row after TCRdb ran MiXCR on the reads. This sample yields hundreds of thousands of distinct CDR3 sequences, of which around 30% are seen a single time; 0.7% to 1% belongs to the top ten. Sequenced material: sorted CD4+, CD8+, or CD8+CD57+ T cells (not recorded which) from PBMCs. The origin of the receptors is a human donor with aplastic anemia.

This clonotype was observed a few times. The CDR3, as DNA: TGCGCCAGCGATCCGGGTGGACCGGGGATCGGCACTGAAGCTTTCTTT. Amino acids: CASDPGGPGIGTEAFF. The chain joins TRBV5-1 to TRBJ1-1; D ambiguous. In germline, CDR1 is SGHRS, CDR2 YFSETQ. The V end lost 7 bases, the J end lost 4 bases, and 23 bases lay between the germline ends. This CDR3 region has 16 residues.

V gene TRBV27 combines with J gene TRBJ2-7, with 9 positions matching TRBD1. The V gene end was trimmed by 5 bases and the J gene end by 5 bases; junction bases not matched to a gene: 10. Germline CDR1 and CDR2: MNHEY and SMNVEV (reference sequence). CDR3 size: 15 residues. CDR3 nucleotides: TGTGCCAGCAGTCCCGTAGGAGGGACAGGGCACGAGCAGTACTTC. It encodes CASSPVGGTGHEQYF.

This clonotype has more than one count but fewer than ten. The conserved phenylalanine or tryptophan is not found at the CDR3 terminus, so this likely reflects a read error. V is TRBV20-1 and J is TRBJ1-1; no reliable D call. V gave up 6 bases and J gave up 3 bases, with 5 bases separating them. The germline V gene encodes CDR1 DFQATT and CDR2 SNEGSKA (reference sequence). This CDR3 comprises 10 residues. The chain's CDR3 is CSASDTEAFI. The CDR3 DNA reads TGCAGTGCGTCGGACACTGAAGCTTTCATT.

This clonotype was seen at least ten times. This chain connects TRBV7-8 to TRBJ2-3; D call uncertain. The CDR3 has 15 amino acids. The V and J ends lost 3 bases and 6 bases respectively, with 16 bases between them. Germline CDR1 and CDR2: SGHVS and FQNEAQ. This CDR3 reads CASSFLRLARDTQYF. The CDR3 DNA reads TGTGCCAGCAGCTTTCTCCGCCTGGCCCGGGATACGCAGTATTTT.

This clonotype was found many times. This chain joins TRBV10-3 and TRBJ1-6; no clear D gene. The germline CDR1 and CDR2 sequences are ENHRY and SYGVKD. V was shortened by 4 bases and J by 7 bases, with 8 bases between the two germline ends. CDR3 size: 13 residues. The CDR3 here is CAISAGVNSPLHF. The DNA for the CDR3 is TGTGCCATCAGTGCGGGCGTGAATTCACCCCTCCACTTT.

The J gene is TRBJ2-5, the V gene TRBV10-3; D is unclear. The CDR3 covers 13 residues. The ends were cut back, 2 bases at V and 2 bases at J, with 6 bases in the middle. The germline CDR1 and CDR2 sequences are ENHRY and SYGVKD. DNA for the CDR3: TGTGCCATCAGTGAGCGTCAGCAAGAGACCCAGTACTTC. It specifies CAISERQQETQYF.

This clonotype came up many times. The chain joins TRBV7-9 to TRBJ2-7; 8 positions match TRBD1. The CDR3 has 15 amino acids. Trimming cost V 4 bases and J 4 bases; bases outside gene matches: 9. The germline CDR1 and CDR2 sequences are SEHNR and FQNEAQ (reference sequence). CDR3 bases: TGTGCCAGCAGCTGGGTTACAGGGGGTACTTACGAGCAGTACTTC. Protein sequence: CASSWVTGGTYEQYF.

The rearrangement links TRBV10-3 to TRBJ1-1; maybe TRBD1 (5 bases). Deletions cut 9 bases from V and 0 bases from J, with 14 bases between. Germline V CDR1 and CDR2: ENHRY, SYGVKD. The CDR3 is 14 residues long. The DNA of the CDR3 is TGTGCCATGGCTGAGACAGAAATGAACACTGAAGCTTTCTTT. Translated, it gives CAMAETEMNTEAFF.

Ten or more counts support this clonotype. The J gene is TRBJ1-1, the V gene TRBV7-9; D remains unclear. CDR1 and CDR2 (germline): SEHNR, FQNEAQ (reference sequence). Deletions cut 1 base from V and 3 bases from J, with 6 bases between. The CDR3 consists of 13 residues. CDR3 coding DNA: TGTGCCAGCAGCTTAGAGCGCGACACTGAAGCTTTCTTT. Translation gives CASSLERDTEAFF.

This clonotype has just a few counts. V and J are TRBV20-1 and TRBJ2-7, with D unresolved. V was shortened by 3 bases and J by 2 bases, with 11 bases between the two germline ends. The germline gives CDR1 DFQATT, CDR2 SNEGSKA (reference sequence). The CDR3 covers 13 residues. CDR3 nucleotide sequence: TGCAGTGCTAGGTTTCCGTGGACCTACGAGCAGTACTTC. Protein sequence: CSARFPWTYEQYF.

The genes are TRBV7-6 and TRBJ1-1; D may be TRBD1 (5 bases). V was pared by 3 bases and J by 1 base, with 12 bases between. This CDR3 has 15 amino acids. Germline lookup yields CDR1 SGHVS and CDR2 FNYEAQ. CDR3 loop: CASSLFGGTNTEAFF. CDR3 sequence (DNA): TGTGCCAGCAGCTTGTTTGGAGGGACGAACACTGAAGCTTTCTTT.

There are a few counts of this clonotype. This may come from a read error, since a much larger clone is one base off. The CDR3, as DNA: TGTGCCAGTAGTATCAACAGGGGGTCCTACGAGCAGTACTTC. It translates to CASSINRGSYEQYF. The rearrangement joins TRBV19 to TRBJ2-7; 8 nucleotides align to TRBD1. V gave up 3 bases and J gave up 1 base; unmatched junction bases: 2. The germline gives CDR1 LNHDA, CDR2 SQIVND (reference sequence). The CDR3 is made up of 14 amino acids.

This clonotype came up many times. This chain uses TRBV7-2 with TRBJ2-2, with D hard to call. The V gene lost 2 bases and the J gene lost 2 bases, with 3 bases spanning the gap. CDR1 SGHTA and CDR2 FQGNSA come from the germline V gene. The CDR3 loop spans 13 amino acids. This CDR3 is CASSLHNTGELFF. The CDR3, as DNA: TGTGCCAGCAGCTTACATAACACCGGGGAGCTGTTTTTT.

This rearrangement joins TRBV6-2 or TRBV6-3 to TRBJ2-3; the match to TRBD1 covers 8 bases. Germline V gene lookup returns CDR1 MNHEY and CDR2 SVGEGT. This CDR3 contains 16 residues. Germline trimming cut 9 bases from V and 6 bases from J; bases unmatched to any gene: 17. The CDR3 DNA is TGTGCCAGTGACGTACAGACAGGGGTTCTCAGGGATACGCAGTATTTT. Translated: CASDVQTGVLRDTQYF.

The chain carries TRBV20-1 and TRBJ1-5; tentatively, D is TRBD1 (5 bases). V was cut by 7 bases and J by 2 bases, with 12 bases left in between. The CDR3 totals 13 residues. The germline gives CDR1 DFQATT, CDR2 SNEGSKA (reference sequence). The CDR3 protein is CSGTQGGNQPQHF. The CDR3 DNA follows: TGCAGTGGGACCCAGGGAGGCAATCAGCCCCAGCATTTT.

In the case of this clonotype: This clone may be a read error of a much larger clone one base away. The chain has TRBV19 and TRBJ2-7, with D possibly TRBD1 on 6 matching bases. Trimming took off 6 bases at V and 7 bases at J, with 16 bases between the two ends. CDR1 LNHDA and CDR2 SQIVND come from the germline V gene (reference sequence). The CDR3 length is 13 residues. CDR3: CASRLSQGGEQYF. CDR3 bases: TGTGCCAGTAGGCTCTCACAGGGCGGTGAGCAGTACTTC.

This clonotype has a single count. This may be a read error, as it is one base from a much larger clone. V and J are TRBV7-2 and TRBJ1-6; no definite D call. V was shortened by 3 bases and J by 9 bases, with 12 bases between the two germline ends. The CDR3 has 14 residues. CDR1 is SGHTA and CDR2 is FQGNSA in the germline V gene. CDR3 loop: CASSFPGGSSPLHF. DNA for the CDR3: TGTGCCAGCAGCTTTCCGGGTGGGTCTTCACCCCTCCACTTT.

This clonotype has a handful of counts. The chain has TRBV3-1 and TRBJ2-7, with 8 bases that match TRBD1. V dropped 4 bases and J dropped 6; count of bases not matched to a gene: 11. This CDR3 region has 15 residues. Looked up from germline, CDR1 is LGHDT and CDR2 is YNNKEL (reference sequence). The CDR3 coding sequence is TGTGCCAGCAGCCCAACGTTAGACAGGGGTGGCGAGCAGTACTTC. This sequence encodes CASSPTLDRGGEQYF.

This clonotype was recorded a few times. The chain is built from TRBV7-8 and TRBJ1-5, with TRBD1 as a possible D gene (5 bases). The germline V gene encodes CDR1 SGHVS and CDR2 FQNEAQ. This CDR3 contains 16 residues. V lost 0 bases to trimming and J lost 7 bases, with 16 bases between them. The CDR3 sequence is CASSLAGGNSHQPQHF. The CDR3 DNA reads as TGTGCCAGCAGCTTAGCGGGGGGAAATTCTCACCAGCCCCAGCATTTT. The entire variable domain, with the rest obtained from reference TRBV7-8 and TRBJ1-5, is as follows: GAGVSQSPRYKVAKRGQDVALRCDPISGHVSLFWYQQALGQGPEFLTYFQNEAQLDKSGLPSDRFFAERPEGSVSTLKIQRTQQEDSAVYLCASSLAGGNSHQPQHFGDGTRLSIL.

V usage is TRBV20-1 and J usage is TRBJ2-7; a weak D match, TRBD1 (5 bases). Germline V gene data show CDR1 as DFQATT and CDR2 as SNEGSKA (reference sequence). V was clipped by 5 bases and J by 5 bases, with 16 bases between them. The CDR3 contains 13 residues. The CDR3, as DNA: TGCAGTGCTCGCCGCGTAGGGGTCCACGAGCAGTACTTC. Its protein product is CSARRVGVHEQYF.

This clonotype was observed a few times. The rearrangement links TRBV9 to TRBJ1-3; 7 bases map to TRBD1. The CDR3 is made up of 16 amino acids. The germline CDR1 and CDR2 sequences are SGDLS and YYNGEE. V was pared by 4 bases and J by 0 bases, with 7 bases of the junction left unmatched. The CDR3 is CASSRTGESSGNTIYF. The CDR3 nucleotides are TGTGCCAGCAGCCGTACAGGGGAGAGCTCTGGAAACACCATATATTTT.

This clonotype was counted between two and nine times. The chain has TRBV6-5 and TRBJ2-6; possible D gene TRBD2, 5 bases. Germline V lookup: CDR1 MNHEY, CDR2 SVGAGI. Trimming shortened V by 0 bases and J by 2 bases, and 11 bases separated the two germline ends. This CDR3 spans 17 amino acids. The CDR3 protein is CASSYSIVGAGANVLTF. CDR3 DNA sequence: TGTGCCAGCAGTTACTCGATAGTCGGGGCTGGGGCCAACGTCCTGACTTTC.

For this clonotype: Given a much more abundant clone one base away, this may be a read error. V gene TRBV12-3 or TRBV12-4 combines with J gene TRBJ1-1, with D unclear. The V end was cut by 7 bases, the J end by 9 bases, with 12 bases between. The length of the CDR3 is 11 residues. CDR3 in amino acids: CASKETAKAFF. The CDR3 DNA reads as TGTGCCAGCAAAGAAACAGCGAAAGCTTTCTTT.

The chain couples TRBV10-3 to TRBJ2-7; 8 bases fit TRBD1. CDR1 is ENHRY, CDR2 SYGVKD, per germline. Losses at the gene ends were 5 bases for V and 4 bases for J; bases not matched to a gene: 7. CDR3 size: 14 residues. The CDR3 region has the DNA TGTGCCATCAGTAAACGACAGGGGCATTACGAGCAGTACTTC. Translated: CAISKRQGHYEQYF.

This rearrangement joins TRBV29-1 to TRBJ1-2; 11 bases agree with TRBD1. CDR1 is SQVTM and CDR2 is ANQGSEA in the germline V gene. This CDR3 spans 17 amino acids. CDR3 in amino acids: CSYLLFRDRGFNYGYTF. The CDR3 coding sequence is TGCAGTTATTTGTTGTTCCGGGACAGGGGGTTTAACTATGGCTACACCTTC.

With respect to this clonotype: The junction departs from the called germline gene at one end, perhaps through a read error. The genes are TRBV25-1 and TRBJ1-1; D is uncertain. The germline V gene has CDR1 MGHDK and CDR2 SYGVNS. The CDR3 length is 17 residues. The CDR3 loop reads CASSSTSGVIGNTEAFF. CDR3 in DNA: TGTGCCAGCAGCTCCACTAGCGGGGTTATCGGGAACACCGAAGCTTTCTTT.

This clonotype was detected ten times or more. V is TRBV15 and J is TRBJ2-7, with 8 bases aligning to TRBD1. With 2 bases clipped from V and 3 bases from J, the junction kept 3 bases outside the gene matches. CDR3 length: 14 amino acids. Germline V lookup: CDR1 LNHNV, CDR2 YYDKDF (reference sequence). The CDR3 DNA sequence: TGTGCCACCAGCAGAAATGGACAGGGCTACGAGCAGTACTTC. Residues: CATSRNGQGYEQYF. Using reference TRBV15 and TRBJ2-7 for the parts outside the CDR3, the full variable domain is DAMVIQNPRYQVTQFGKPVTLSCSQTLNHNVMYWYQQKSSQAPKLLFHYYDKDFNNEADTPDNFQSRRPNTSFCFLDIRSPGLGDTAMYLCATSRNGQGYEQYFGPGTRLTVT.

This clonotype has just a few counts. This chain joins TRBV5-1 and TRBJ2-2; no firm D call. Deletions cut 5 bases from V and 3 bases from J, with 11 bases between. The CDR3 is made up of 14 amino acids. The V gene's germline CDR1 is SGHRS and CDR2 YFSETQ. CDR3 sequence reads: CASRNRIDTGELFF. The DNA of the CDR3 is TGCGCCAGCAGAAATCGAATCGACACCGGGGAGCTGTTTTTT.

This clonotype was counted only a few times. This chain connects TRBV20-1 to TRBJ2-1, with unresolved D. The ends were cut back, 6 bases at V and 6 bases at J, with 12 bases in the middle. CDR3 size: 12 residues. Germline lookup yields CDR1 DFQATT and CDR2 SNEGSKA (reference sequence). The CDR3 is CSALLGINEQFF. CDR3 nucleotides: TGCAGTGCGTTGCTGGGTATCAATGAGCAGTTCTTC.

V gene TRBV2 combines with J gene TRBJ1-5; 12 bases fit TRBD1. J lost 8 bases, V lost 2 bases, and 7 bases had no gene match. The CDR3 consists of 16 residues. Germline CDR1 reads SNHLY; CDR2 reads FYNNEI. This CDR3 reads CASSERPGQGAEPQHF. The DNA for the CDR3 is TGTGCCAGCAGTGAAAGACCGGGACAGGGGGCTGAGCCCCAGCATTTT. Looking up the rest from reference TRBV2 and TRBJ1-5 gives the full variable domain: EPEVTQTPSHQVTQMGQEVILRCVPISNHLYFYWYRQILGQKVEFLVSFYNNEISEKSEIFDDQFSVERPDGSNFTLKIRSTKLEDSAMYFCASSERPGQGAEPQHFGDGTRLSIL.

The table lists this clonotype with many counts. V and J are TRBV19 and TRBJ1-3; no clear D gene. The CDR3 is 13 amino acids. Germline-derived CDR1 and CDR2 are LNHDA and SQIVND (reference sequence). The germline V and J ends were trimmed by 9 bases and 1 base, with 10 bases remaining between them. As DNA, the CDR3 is TGTGCCAGCAGCCTTAGTTCTGGAAACACCATATATTTT. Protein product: CASSLSSGNTIYF. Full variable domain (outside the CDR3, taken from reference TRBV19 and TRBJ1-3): DGGITQSPKYLFRKEGQNVTLSCEQNLNHDAMYWYRQDPGQGLRLIYYSQIVNDFQKGDIAEGYSVSREKKESFPLTVTSAQKNPTAFYLCASSLSSGNTIYFGEGSWLTVV.